Below, 10 T cell receptor beta chains from the same sample are listed, as sequenced in a study of OX40 agonist ivuxolimab in advanced cancers. Here immunoSEQ multiplex PCR was the method, and the copy in TCRdb shows in-frame clones only, minus some. This sample has approximately 68,000 clones, with approximately 92% found just once. The input for sequencing was CD4+ or CD8+ T cells sorted from blood, taken in a trial of the OX40 agonist ivuxolimab. These receptors were obtained from an adult with an advanced solid tumor such as melanoma, head and neck, liver or kidney cancer.

The chain uses TRBV9 and TRBJ2-1; D gene unclear. The length of the CDR3 is 18 residues. V was pared by 0 bases and J by 4 bases, with 20 bases between. The germline V gene encodes CDR1 SGDLS and CDR2 YYNGEE. The CDR3: CASSVAEGRPEPYNEQFF. The DNA of the CDR3 is TGTGCCAGCAGCGTAGCTGAAGGCAGACCAGAACCTTACAATGAGCAGTTCTTC.

This clone came up once. V usage is TRBV27 and J usage is TRBJ1-2, with D perhaps matching TRBD1 (5 bases). The V gene's germline CDR1 is MNHEY and CDR2 SMNVEV (reference sequence). The CDR3 is 15 residues long. V lost 0 bases and J 4 bases, leaving 12 bases between the germline ends. CDR3 in amino acids: CASSLSSSGTYGYTF. In nucleotides, the CDR3 is TGTGCCAGCAGTTTATCAAGTTCAGGGACCTATGGCTACACCTTC.

There are a few counts of this clone. The chain is built from TRBV19 and TRBJ2-7; 10 bases are a match to TRBD1. Germline lookup yields CDR1 LNHDA and CDR2 SQIVND (reference sequence). The ends lost 1 base at V and 3 bases at J; junction bases unmatched: 3. The CDR3 sequence is 15 residues long. CDR3 loop: CASSIGTGGYYEQYF. The CDR3 bases are TGTGCCAGTAGTATAGGGACAGGGGGATACTACGAGCAGTACTTC.

The CDR3 protein is CASTRGSGVNTGELFF. The CDR3 DNA reads TGTGCCAGCACCAGAGGGAGCGGGGTGAACACCGGGGAGCTGTTTTTT. The chain combines TRBV9 with TRBJ2-2; 7 bases are a match to TRBD2. The CDR3 covers 16 residues. Germline loops: CDR1 SGDLS, CDR2 YYNGEE. J gave up 1 base and V 6 bases, and 9 bases lay outside the gene matches.

This sequence joins TRBV6-1 and TRBJ2-7; 7 positions match TRBD2. This CDR3 is built from 15 residues. V gave up 0 bases and J gave up 4 bases; unmatched junction bases: 6. In germline, CDR1 is MNHNS, CDR2 SASEGT. The CDR3 spells CASSEARASGYEQYF. CDR3 bases: TGTGCCAGCAGTGAAGCTAGGGCTAGCGGATACGAGCAGTACTTC.

The rearrangement joins TRBV9 to TRBJ1-1; no firm D call. This CDR3 contains 14 residues. Trimming stripped 0 bases from V and 1 base from J, with 7 bases between. Germline-derived CDR1 and CDR2 are SGDLS and YYNGEE. The CDR3 bases are TGTGCCAGCAGCGTAGTAGGATCGAACACTGAAGCTTTCTTT. Encoded protein: CASSVVGSNTEAFF. Looking up the rest from reference TRBV9 and TRBJ1-1 gives the full variable domain: DSGVTQTPKHLITATGQRVTLRCSPRSGDLSVYWYQQSLDQGLQFLIQYYNGEERAKGNILERFSAQQFPDLHSELNLSSLELGDSALYFCASSVVGSNTEAFFGQGTRLTVV.

The J gene is TRBJ2-7, the V gene TRBV18, with a weak D call TRBD2 (5 bases). The germline V gene has CDR1 KGHSH and CDR2 LQKENI. V gave up 0 bases and J gave up 5 bases, with 17 bases separating them. This CDR3 has 16 amino acids. CDR3 bases: TGTGCCAGCTCACCACCTTCGGGGTCGTCGGGGAACGAGCAGTACTTC. This sequence encodes CASSPPSGSSGNEQYF.

The rearrangement joins TRBV7-8 to TRBJ2-7; 8 bases agree with TRBD1. This CDR3 region has 14 residues. From germline, CDR1 is SGHVS and CDR2 FQNEAQ. The V segment lost 3 bases and the J segment 3 bases; nucleotides outside the gene matches: 4. CDR3 sequence reads: CASSFGTGVYEQYF. The CDR3 DNA is TGTGCCAGCAGCTTCGGGACAGGAGTCTACGAGCAGTACTTC.

The rearrangement joins TRBV4-2 to TRBJ2-7; TRBD2 is a possible D gene (5 bases). V lost 3 bases and J 1 base, leaving 7 bases between the germline ends. CDR1 and CDR2 from the germline V gene are LGHNA and YNFKEQ. The CDR3 has 13 amino acids. DNA for the CDR3: TGTGCCAGCAGCCAGGTAGCGTCCTACGAGCAGTACTTC. Protein product: CASSQVASYEQYF.

The chain couples TRBV2 to TRBJ2-1; no reliable D call. The germline CDR1 and CDR2 sequences are SNHLY and FYNNEI. CDR3 size: 15 residues. With 6 bases removed from V and 0 bases from J, the gap between germline ends came to 12 bases. The CDR3 bases are TGTGCCAGCAGCGCTACCAGAAGCTCCTACAATGAGCAGTTCTTC. This translates into CASSATRSSYNEQFF.